Shown below are 11 T cell receptor beta chains from a single sample sequenced in a study of T cell repertoires in cytomegalovirus infection (dated by TCRdb to the late 2010s). TCRdb records Illumina HiSeq 1500 as the sequencer. The public reads were reanalyzed by TCRdb: fastp trimming at Q25, MiXCR alignment, in-frame beta chains only. When rows share a CDR3 protein, they turn into one entry using the most common DNA and genes. The sample profile shows about 320,000 distinct CDR3 sequences; more than 8% of them were found once. The leading ten clones occupy 3.5% to 4.5% of the sample. The sequencing input was PBMCs. Receptors originate from a human donor in good health (CMV status not recorded). Some clones in this sample may be carry-over from other donors' samples.

The chain joins TRBV15 to TRBJ2-5; no clear D. The CDR3 covers 13 residues. Germline-derived CDR1 and CDR2 are LNHNV and YYDKDF (reference sequence). V lost 8 bases, J lost 1 base, and 11 bases lay in between. CDR3 nucleotide sequence: TGTGCCACCGGGTTACGCCTCCAAGAGACCCAGTACTTC. It specifies CATGLRLQETQYF.

This clonotype was detected only a few times. One end of the junction does not line up with germline, which may come from a read error. V is TRBV7-9 and J is TRBJ1-2, with 7 bases matching TRBD1. The germline V gene encodes CDR1 SEHNR and CDR2 FQNEAQ (reference sequence). There are 12 residues in the CDR3. CDR3 nucleotides: TGTGCCAGCAGCTTTGACGCCGGGACAGATGACTTC. Translating gives CASSFDAGTDDF.

The table lists this clonotype with a few counts. The chain combines TRBV30 with TRBJ2-5; D is possibly TRBD1 (7 bases). V lost 4 bases and J lost 5, with 20 bases in between. The CDR3 extends over 15 amino acids. Germline assignment: CDR1 GTSNPN and CDR2 SVGIG (reference sequence). CDR3 region: CAWNRGSGHMETQYF. As DNA, the CDR3 is TGTGCCTGGAACAGGGGTAGCGGACACATGGAGACCCAGTACTTC.

This clonotype was detected many times. The chain carries TRBV28 and TRBJ1-5; a weak D match, TRBD1 (5 bases). V shed 5 bases and J shed 3 bases, with 11 bases lying between them. The CDR3 extends over 14 amino acids. The germline V gene has CDR1 MDHEN and CDR2 SYDVKM. The CDR3 DNA follows: TGTGCCAGCAGTCCGGGACCGAACAATCAGCCCCAGCATTTT. Its protein is CASSPGPNNQPQHF. Using reference TRBV28 and TRBJ1-5 for the parts outside the CDR3, the full variable domain is DVKVTQSSRYLVKRTGEKVFLECVQDMDHENMFWYRQDPGLGLRLIYFSYDVKMKEKGDIPEGYSVSREKKERFSLILESASTNQTSMYLCASSPGPNNQPQHFGDGTRLSIL.

This clonotype was seen once. A much larger clone differs by one base, so this may be a read error. This rearrangement joins TRBV25-1 to TRBJ1-1; D gene ambiguous. The CDR3 has 11 amino acids. Trimming removed 10 bases from V and 7 bases from J, with 13 bases in between. CDR1 is MGHDK and CDR2 is SYGVNS in the germline V gene. The CDR3 DNA reads TGTGCCAACTCCCTCGGAGTTGAAGCTTTCTTT. It yields the protein CANSLGVEAFF. Together with reference TRBV25-1 and TRBJ1-1, the CDR3 gives the full variable domain: EADIYQTPRYLVIGTGKKITLECSQTMGHDKMYWYQQDPGMELHLIHYSYGVNSTEKGDLSSESTVSRIRTEHFPLTLESARPSHTSQYLCANSLGVEAFFGQGTRLTVV.

This clonotype has more than one count but fewer than ten. The chain uses TRBV20-1 and TRBJ1-4; D remains ambiguous. The V end was cut by 5 bases, the J end by 7 bases, with 11 bases between. In germline, CDR1 is DFQATT, CDR2 SNEGSKA (reference sequence). The CDR3 sequence is 12 residues long. The CDR3 DNA follows: TGCAGTGCTGGTGTCGGGAGTGAAAAACTGTTTTTT. Its translation: CSAGVGSEKLFF.

The chain combines TRBV20-1 with TRBJ1-1, with D possibly matching TRBD1 (5 bases). The V and J ends lost 8 bases and 1 base respectively, with 11 bases between them. The CDR3 runs to 12 residues. Germline V lookup: CDR1 DFQATT, CDR2 SNEGSKA (reference sequence). The CDR3 here is CSLPGENTEAFF. The CDR3 DNA is TGCAGTTTACCGGGGGAGAACACTGAAGCTTTCTTT.

V usage is TRBV5-4 and J usage is TRBJ1-1, with D uncertain. Trimming stripped 3 bases from V and 3 bases from J, with 9 bases between. Germline CDR1 SGHNT, CDR2 YYREEE (reference sequence). This CDR3 has 13 residues. CDR3 in amino acids: CASSSRRDTEAFF. CDR3 coding DNA: TGTGCCAGCAGCTCCCGCCGGGACACTGAAGCTTTCTTT. Variable domain in full (rest from reference TRBV5-4 and TRBJ1-1): ETGVTQSPTHLIKTRGQQVTLRCSSQSGHNTVSWYQQALGQGPQFIFQYYREEENGRGNFPPRFSGLQFPNYSSELNVNALELDDSALYLCASSSRRDTEAFFGQGTRLTVV.

This clonotype was counted many times. This chain links TRBV7-3 with TRBJ2-3; 9 positions match TRBD2. The CDR3 loop spans 16 amino acids. The trim removed 3 bases at V and 4 bases at J, leaving 8 bases unmatched. CDR1 SGHTA and CDR2 FQGTGA come from the germline V gene. CDR3: CASSLWSGGTADTQYF. Here the CDR3 DNA reads TGTGCCAGCAGCTTGTGGAGCGGGGGGACGGCAGATACGCAGTATTTT.

This clonotype was seen at least ten times. This rearrangement joins TRBV4-2 to TRBJ1-2; D is ambiguous. CDR1 and CDR2 from the germline V gene are LGHNA and YNFKEQ. Trimming cost V 0 bases and J 4 bases, with 6 bases left between them. The CDR3 has 13 residues. Written as DNA, the CDR3 is TGTGCCAGCAGCCAAGAACGCGGCTATGGCTACACCTTC. This encodes CASSQERGYGYTF.

This clonotype has more than one count but fewer than ten. The chain has TRBV27 and TRBJ2-7, with 7 bases that match TRBD2. Germline V lookup: CDR1 MNHEY, CDR2 SMNVEV (reference sequence). The CDR3 is 14 residues long. The ends lost 3 bases at V and 5 bases at J; junction bases unmatched: 7. CDR3 residues: CASSFGLGGDEQYF. CDR3 DNA sequence: TGTGCCAGCAGTTTTGGACTAGGCGGGGACGAGCAGTACTTC.